Presented here are 11 T cell receptor beta chains from one specimen sequenced in a study of cytomegalovirus exposure and HLA in healthy donors. The PCR ran on 60 Vbeta and 13 Jbeta primers. Using immunoSEQ multiplex PCR, the repertoire was profiled, and TCRdb retains in-frame clones only, with some absent. The sample yields around 150,000 clones, over 70% seen once. Sequenced input: PBMCs. The source is a man between 25 and 39 years old in good health and CMV-seronegative.

This clone was seen a single time. V and J are TRBV7-8 and TRBJ1-5, with D perhaps matching TRBD1 (6 bases). V was shortened by 0 bases and J by 2 bases, with 14 bases between the two germline ends. Germline CDR1 and CDR2: SGHVS and FQNEAQ. The CDR3 length is 17 residues. The CDR3 spells CASSLANRVVGNQPQHF. CDR3 nucleotides: TGTGCCAGCAGCTTAGCGAACAGGGTGGTTGGCAATCAGCCCCAGCATTTT. Full variable domain (remainder filled in from reference TRBV7-8 and TRBJ1-5): GAGVSQSPRYKVAKRGQDVALRCDPISGHVSLFWYQQALGQGPEFLTYFQNEAQLDKSGLPSDRFFAERPEGSVSTLKIQRTQQEDSAVYLCASSLANRVVGNQPQHFGDGTRLSIL.

This rearrangement joins TRBV6-6 to TRBJ2-1; D might be TRBD2 (6 bases). The germline V gene encodes CDR1 MNHNY and CDR2 SVGAGI (reference sequence). The CDR3 consists of 16 residues. Between the trimmed V and J ends, which lost 2 bases and 1 base, there was a span of 12 bases. The CDR3 nucleotides read TGTGCCAGCAGTTACGGAACGGGACTTTCCTACAATGAGCAGTTCTTC. It specifies CASSYGTGLSYNEQFF.

This clone turned up a few times. This chain uses TRBV30 with TRBJ1-1; TRBD1 is a possible D gene (6 bases). The CDR3 runs 13 residues. Per the germline V gene, CDR1 is GTSNPN and CDR2 is SVGIG (reference sequence). Between the trimmed V and J ends, which lost 0 bases and 11 bases, there was a span of 16 bases. The CDR3 sequence is CAWSVFQGRGAFF. The CDR3 DNA reads TGTGCCTGGAGTGTTTTCCAGGGGAGGGGGGCTTTCTTT.

The chain uses TRBV19 and TRBJ1-2; the D is unclear. The CDR3 extends over 13 amino acids. CDR1 is LNHDA and CDR2 is SQIVND in the germline V gene (reference sequence). V dropped 1 base and J dropped 2 bases, with 5 bases sitting between them. The CDR3 region is CASSIGGNYGYTF. In nucleotides, the CDR3 is TGTGCCAGTAGTATAGGCGGAAACTATGGCTACACCTTC.

CDR3 DNA sequence: TGTGCCAGCAGCCCCTCATCCCTTGAGGAGACCCAGTACTTC. It yields the protein CASSPSSLEETQYF. This sequence joins TRBV7-2 and TRBJ2-5; D is unclear. CDR3 size: 14 residues. CDR1 SGHTA and CDR2 FQGNSA come from the germline V gene. V lost 5 bases to trimming and J lost 5 bases, with 15 bases between them.

The CDR3 region has the DNA TGTGCCAGCTCAGTACGACAGGGACGCAACACTGAAGCTTTCTTT. Translating it yields CASSVRQGRNTEAFF. The chain combines TRBV18 with TRBJ1-1; 7 nucleotides agree with TRBD1. The CDR3 length is 15 residues. From germline, CDR1 is KGHSH and CDR2 LQKENI. Trimming removed 5 bases from V and 2 bases from J; junction bases left unmatched: 8. Together with reference TRBV18 and TRBJ1-1, the CDR3 gives the full variable domain: NAGVMQNPRHLVRRRGQEARLRCSPMKGHSHVYWYRQLPEEGLKFMVYLQKENIIDESGMPKERFSAEFPKEGPSILRIQQVVRGDSAAYFCASSVRQGRNTEAFFGQGTRLTVV.

The chain couples TRBV7-6 to TRBJ2-1; maybe TRBD1 (6 bases). The CDR3 contains 15 residues. Trimming took off 3 bases at V and 4 bases at J, with 13 bases between the two ends. Germline CDR1 reads SGHVS; CDR2 reads FNYEAQ. Written as DNA, the CDR3 is TGTGCCAGCAGCTTGAGACAGGCTCCATACAATGAGCAGTTCTTC. This gives the protein CASSLRQAPYNEQFF.

The rearrangement uses TRBV7-9 and TRBJ2-1; TRBD1 agrees at 10 bases. CDR3 length equals 15 residues. Trimming cost V 2 bases and J 7 bases; bases outside gene matches: 5. The germline V gene encodes CDR1 SEHNR and CDR2 FQNEAQ (reference sequence). For the CDR3, the DNA is TGTGCCAGCAGCTTAAGACAGGGGGCTGAGAATGAGCAGTTCTTC. Encoded protein: CASSLRQGAENEQFF.

The V gene is TRBV6-6, the J gene TRBJ2-2, with TRBD1 matching over 8 bases. Germline CDR1 is MNHNY and CDR2 is SVGAGI (reference sequence). Trimming at V came to 6 bases and at J to 1 base, leaving 4 bases not matched to a gene. The CDR3 consists of 15 residues. The CDR3 nucleotides read TGTGCCAGCAGAGGGGACAGGAAGAACACCGGGGAGCTGTTTTTT. Translated: CASRGDRKNTGELFF.

With respect to this clone: One junction end does not reproduce the germline sequence, and a read error may be involved. The rearrangement uses TRBV7-9 and TRBJ1-1; 7 nucleotides line up with TRBD1. The CDR3 spans 13 residues. The germline V gene has CDR1 SEHNR and CDR2 FQNEAQ (reference sequence). In DNA, the CDR3 is TGTTCCAGCAGCCCCCAACAGGGGTTTGAAGCTTTCTTT. Its protein is CSSSPQQGFEAFF. The full variable domain, completed using reference TRBV7-9 and TRBJ1-1, is DTGVSQNPRHKITKRGQNVTFRCDPISEHNRLYWYRQTLGQGPEFLTYFQNEAQLEKSRLLSDRFSAERPKGSFSTLEIQRTEQGDSAMYLCSSSPQQGFEAFFGQGTRLTVV.

The genes are TRBV4-2 and TRBJ2-3; maybe TRBD2 (5 bases). The germline V gene has CDR1 LGHNA and CDR2 YNFKEQ. V gave up 0 bases and J gave up 1 base, with 11 bases separating them. CDR3 length: 16 residues. CDR3 sequence reads: CASSQDRISGTDTQYF. CDR3 sequence (DNA): TGTGCCAGCAGCCAAGATCGGATTAGCGGCACAGATACGCAGTATTTT.